The 14 T cell receptor beta chains listed next were all sequenced from one sample in a study of Graves' ophthalmopathy and Graves' hyperthyroidism. From RNA, the CDR3 regions of TCR beta chains were amplified and sequenced. HTBI primers were employed in first-round RT-PCR, then a second-round multiplex PCR followed. A single record per CDR3 protein comes from TCRdb applying MiXCR to the multiplex PCR reads. The sample includes approximately 500,000 distinct CDR3 sequences, 13% to 15% of them seen just once. The material sequenced was blood. The receptors stem from a woman in her 30s with Graves' ophthalmopathy.

This clonotype was observed many times. V is TRBV11-1 and J is TRBJ1-1, with D perhaps matching TRBD1 (6 bases). In germline, CDR1 is SGHAT, CDR2 FQDESV (reference sequence). The ends were cut back, 4 bases at V and 4 bases at J, with 19 bases in the middle. The CDR3 has 16 amino acids. The CDR3 sequence is CASSSEGGRRSTEAFF. The CDR3 DNA is TGTGCCAGCAGCTCGGAGGGGGGACGGAGGAGCACTGAAGCTTTCTTT.

The V call is TRBV20-1, the J call TRBJ1-5; TRBD1 agrees at 7 bases. This CDR3 is built from 18 residues. Germline loops: CDR1 DFQATT, CDR2 SNEGSKA (reference sequence). Trimming cost V 5 bases and J 3 bases; bases outside gene matches: 19. In nucleotides, the CDR3 is TGCAGTGCTCCCTCTCGGGCTGGGGGACAGAGATCCAATCAGCCCCAGCATTTT. Translating it yields CSAPSRAGGQRSNQPQHF.

This clonotype was detected many times. This chain uses TRBV12-3 or TRBV12-4 with TRBJ1-5; D not certain. This CDR3 has 14 amino acids. V lost 6 bases to trimming and J lost 0 bases, with 9 bases between them. CDR3 nucleotides: TGTGCCAGCAGCTATGCATATAGCAATCAGCCCCAGCATTTT. The encoded protein is CASSYAYSNQPQHF.

This chain links TRBV29-1 with TRBJ2-7; 12 nucleotides agree with TRBD2. The V segment lost 7 bases and the J segment 7 bases; nucleotides outside the gene matches: 11. Germline V gives CDR1 SQVTM, CDR2 ANQGSEA. The CDR3 contains 14 residues. CDR3 in DNA: TGCAGCGCCACGGGGCTAGCGGGGGGGGAAGAGCAGTACTTC. Residues: CSATGLAGGEEQYF.

The chain carries TRBV4-1 and TRBJ2-5; unclear D gene. The CDR3 is 15 residues long. V was shortened by 4 bases and J by 4 bases, with 16 bases between the two germline ends. Germline V gene sequence: CDR1 MGHRA, CDR2 YSYEKL. The CDR3: CASSPYEGYLETQYF. The CDR3 DNA follows: TGCGCCAGCAGCCCGTACGAAGGGTATTTAGAGACCCAGTACTTC.

The J gene is TRBJ1-1, the V gene TRBV12-5; D remains unclear. The CDR3 extends over 16 amino acids. Germline V gives CDR1 LGHNT, CDR2 FRNRAP. Trimming left V 0 bases short and J 4 bases short, with 15 bases between. The CDR3 sequence is CASGLVLNRWGTEAFF. The CDR3 DNA follows: TGTGCTAGTGGTTTGGTACTGAATCGGTGGGGCACTGAAGCTTTCTTT.

This clonotype was detected many times. V usage is TRBV30 and J usage is TRBJ2-7; D remains ambiguous. Germline CDR1 and CDR2: GTSNPN and SVGIG (reference sequence). This CDR3 has 12 residues. V shed 5 bases and J shed 2 bases, with 10 bases lying between them. The CDR3 sequence: CAWSALPYEQYF. Here the CDR3 DNA reads TGTGCCTGGTCTGCGCTGCCCTACGAGCAGTACTTC.

This clonotype was recorded at least ten times. The chain has TRBV5-1 and TRBJ1-2; no clear D gene. Between the trimmed V and J ends, which lost 7 bases and 7 bases, there was a span of 14 bases. CDR3 length: 12 amino acids. Germline V lookup: CDR1 SGHRS, CDR2 YFSETQ. CDR3 loop: CASGPVSVGYTF. Written as DNA, the CDR3 is TGCGCCAGCGGGCCTGTGAGTGTTGGCTACACCTTC.

This clonotype appeared a single time. At one end the junction does not follow the germline gene, possibly because of a read error. CDR3 DNA: TGTGCCAGCAGCTTAAGTGGAGGACTAGGGTACGAGCTGTACTTC. It encodes CASSLSGGLGYELYF. The gene calls are TRBV11-2 and TRBJ2-7, with 7 bases fitting TRBD2. This CDR3 has 15 residues. Per germline, CDR1 SGHAT and CDR2 FQNNGV.

The sample holds many counts of this clonotype. Possible read error: a much larger clone is one base away. This sequence joins TRBV6-4 and TRBJ1-6, with D unresolved. This CDR3 has 16 amino acids. CDR1 MRHNA and CDR2 SNTAGT come from the germline V gene. CDR3 residues: CASSPFGRSCNSPLHF. CDR3 in DNA: TGTGCCAGCAGCCCTTTCGGGAGATCCTGTAATTCACCCCTCCACTTT.

The genes are TRBV12-3 or TRBV12-4 and TRBJ2-5; a possible D gene is TRBD2 (6 bases). Trimming pared 6 bases from V and 4 bases from J, leaving 18 bases between. The CDR3 sequence is 15 residues long. The CDR3 reads CASRPLAGIPETQYF. The CDR3, as DNA: TGTGCCAGCAGACCCCTGGCGGGAATCCCAGAGACCCAGTACTTC.

The table lists this clonotype with many counts. This chain connects TRBV5-1 to TRBJ1-1; 7 nucleotides agree with TRBD1. V shed 6 bases, J shed 3 bases, and the junction held 8 bases outside the gene matches. CDR1 and CDR2 from the germline V gene are SGHRS and YFSETQ. The CDR3 runs to 14 residues. CDR3 nucleotide sequence: TGCGCCAGCACCTATCGGGACAGCTACACTGAAGCTTTCTTT. This sequence encodes CASTYRDSYTEAFF.

The DNA for the CDR3 is TGTGCTAGTGGTTTGGTGGCTAGCGGCACCGGGGAGCTGTTTTTT. Amino acids: CASGLVASGTGELFF. The J gene is TRBJ2-2, the V gene TRBV12-5, with TRBD2 identical over 7 bases. The CDR3 extends over 15 amino acids. The ends lost 0 bases at V and 4 bases at J; junction bases unmatched: 2. CDR1 and CDR2 from the germline V gene are LGHNT and FRNRAP. The full variable domain, in which reference TRBV12-5 and TRBJ2-2 provide the parts outside the CDR3, is DARVTQTPRHKVTEMGQEVTMRCQPILGHNTVFWYRQTMMQGLELLAYFRNRAPLDDSGMPKDRFSAEMPDATLATLKIQPSEPRDSAVYFCASGLVASGTGELFFGEGSRLTVL.

This clonotype was detected many times. The chain uses TRBV19 and TRBJ2-7; 8 positions agree with TRBD2. The ends lost 10 bases at V and 4 bases at J; junction bases unmatched: 15. CDR3 length: 15 residues. CDR1 is LNHDA and CDR2 is SQIVND in the germline V gene (reference sequence). This CDR3 is CATRRREAGGYEQYF. For the CDR3, the DNA is TGTGCCACCAGGAGGCGGGAGGCCGGAGGTTACGAGCAGTACTTC.